A single sample gave rise to the 12 T cell receptor beta chains below, sequenced in a study of blood T cells in healthy people across ages. With a J-beta primer mix and a sample-barcoded 5' primer, a second PCR ran roughly 6 to 11 cycles. From the 5' RACE reads, TCRdb called clonotypes with MiXCR, one entry per CDR3 protein. The data hold about 930,000 distinct CDR3 sequences, with about 27% observed a single time. These data were likewise used in another study, on T cells of mothers and their children.

Sequencing used blood. The receptor set was obtained from a woman aged 40 to 50 in good health.

This clonotype was detected many times. The CDR3 DNA reads as TGTGCCAGCAGCACCGACAGGGGTTCGTACAATGAGCAGTTCTTC. It is translated as CASSTDRGSYNEQFF. This chain links TRBV7-2 with TRBJ2-1; TRBD1 aligns across 8 bases. V shed 5 bases and J 4 bases; nucleotides not matched to a gene: 7. The CDR3 covers 15 residues. Germline V gene lookup returns CDR1 SGHTA and CDR2 FQGNSA. The complete variable domain, with remaining parts taken from reference TRBV7-2 and TRBJ2-1, reads GAGVSQSPSNKVTEKGKDVELRCDPISGHTALYWYRQSLGQGLEFLIYFQGNSAPDKSGLPSDRFSAERTGGSVSTLTIQRTQQEDSAVYLCASSTDRGSYNEQFFGPGTRLTVL.

The V call is TRBV5-1, the J call TRBJ1-5; D is unresolved. The CDR3 has 17 amino acids. Germline V gene data show CDR1 as SGHRS and CDR2 as YFSETQ. V shed 4 bases and J shed 0 bases, with 17 bases lying between them. The CDR3 DNA follows: TGCGCCAGCAGCCCGGGGATGGGCGGTAATAGCAATCAGCCCCAGCATTTT. Protein: CASSPGMGGNSNQPQHF.

Comments on this clonotype: A much larger clone sits a single nucleotide away, making a read error possible. The chain couples TRBV2 to TRBJ2-5; D possibly corresponds to TRBD1 (5 bases). Germline CDR1 reads SNHLY; CDR2 reads FYNNEI. CDR3 size: 15 residues. For the CDR3, the DNA is TGTGCCAGCAGGGACAAAACAGGAGCTCAAGAGACCCGGTACTTC. The encoded protein is CASRDKTGAQETRYF.

The V gene is TRBV27, the J gene TRBJ2-5; 9 bases line up with TRBD1. Judging by the DNA end, TRBJ2-7 fits better; the J call may be wrong. Germline values: CDR1 MNHEY, CDR2 SMNVEV (reference sequence). The CDR3 consists of 15 residues. The CDR3 nucleotides read TGTGCCAGCAGGCCGGGGGACAGGGAGTGTGGCGAGCAGTACTTC. Protein product: CASRPGDRECGEQYF.

CDR3: CASSAASPPGAGELFF. The CDR3 DNA sequence: TGTGCCAGCAGCGCGGCGTCCCCCCCAGGCGCCGGGGAGCTGTTTTTT. V gene TRBV7-3 combines with J gene TRBJ2-2; D remains unclear. CDR1 is SGHTA, CDR2 FQGTGA, per germline. The CDR3 length is 16 residues. Trimming stripped 5 bases from V and 6 bases from J, with 19 bases between.

The DNA for the CDR3 is TGTGCCAGCAGTTCCCCACAGGGGATCCAAGAGACCCAGTACTTC. Its translation is CASSSPQGIQETQYF. The chain employs TRBV28 and TRBJ2-5; 7 bases align to TRBD1. Trimming at V came to 4 bases and at J to 1 base, leaving 6 bases not matched to a gene. Per the germline V gene, CDR1 is MDHEN and CDR2 is SYDVKM. This CDR3 contains 15 residues. Complete variable domain (other parts from reference TRBV28 and TRBJ2-5): DVKVTQSSRYLVKRTGEKVFLECVQDMDHENMFWYRQDPGLGLRLIYFSYDVKMKEKGDIPEGYSVSREKKERFSLILESASTNQTSMYLCASSSPQGIQETQYFGPGTRLLVL.

Details on this clonotype: This may arise from a read error, as a much more abundant clone is one base away. V gene TRBV29-1 combines with J gene TRBJ2-5; D not certain. With 4 bases removed from V and 4 bases from J, the gap between germline ends came to 10 bases. This CDR3 comprises 12 residues. Germline CDR1 reads SQVTM; CDR2 reads ANQGSEA. CDR3 residues: CSVGPPGETQYF. In DNA form, the CDR3 reads TGCAGCGTTGGGCCACCAGGAGAGACCCAGTACTTC.

Concerning this clonotype: A much more abundant neighbour one base away suggests this may be a read error. This sequence joins TRBV5-6 and TRBJ2-1; 11 nucleotides agree with TRBD1. This CDR3 spans 15 amino acids. V was clipped by 2 bases and J by 8 bases; unmatched bases: 6. Per germline, CDR1 SGHDT and CDR2 YYEEEE. The CDR3 region is CASSFRTGGCDEQFF. In DNA form, the CDR3 reads TGTGCCAGCAGCTTCAGGACAGGGGGCTGCGATGAGCAGTTCTTC.

This clonotype was detected only a few times. The chain joins TRBV12-3 or TRBV12-4 to TRBJ2-1, with a possible D match to TRBD1 (6 bases). The CDR3 length is 15 residues. Trimming shortened V by 2 bases and J by 9 bases, and 17 bases separated the two germline ends. CDR3 DNA sequence: TGTGCCAGCAGTTTAAATGGGGGCAGGAGCGGTGAGCAGTTCTTC. It is translated as CASSLNGGRSGEQFF.

CDR3 DNA: TGTGCCAGCAGCCAAGTTGGGGACAGGGGGCTCACGAACACCGGGGAGCTGTTTTTT. This translates into CASSQVGDRGLTNTGELFF. V gene TRBV14 combines with J gene TRBJ2-2, with 12 bases aligning to TRBD1. The germline V gene encodes CDR1 SGHDN and CDR2 FVKESK. Unmatched junction bases numbered 6, after V lost 1 base and J lost 0 bases. The CDR3 consists of 19 residues.

The table lists this clonotype with a few counts. J is TRBJ1-1 and V is TRBV20-1; D not resolved. Germline assignment: CDR1 DFQATT and CDR2 SNEGSKA (reference sequence). The CDR3 loop spans 11 amino acids. V was trimmed by 3 bases and J by 1 base, leaving 3 bases between them. This chain's CDR3 is CSASRNTEAFF. DNA for the CDR3: TGCAGTGCTAGCAGGAACACTGAAGCTTTCTTT.

In regard to this clonotype: A single base separates this from a much larger clone, so it may be a read error. The chain combines TRBV18 with TRBJ2-7; the D gene is possibly TRBD1 (5 bases). The CDR3 spans 12 residues. Germline CDR1 is KGHSH and CDR2 is LQKENI. CDR3 residues: CANSPGKREQYF. As DNA, the CDR3 is TGTGCCAACTCACCAGGGAAACGCGAGCAGTACTTC.